This is a list of T cell receptor beta chains from one sample in a study of blood T cells in healthy people across ages. A single record per CDR3 protein comes from TCRdb applying MiXCR to the 5' RACE reads. The sample yields more than 900,000 distinct CDR3 sequences, almost 30% seen once. The data also belong to a second study, concerning T cells of mothers and their children.

The sequencing input was blood. The receptors were gathered from a middle-aged woman in good health. Each CDR3 is given with its conserved first and last residue. D genes are given only for firm matches. Some rows mark clone size as missing; the rest say once, few, many or name a class of expanded clone.

j_call clone_size v_call d_call cdr3_nt cdr3_aa
TRBJ1-3 . TRBV20-1 . TGCAGTGCTAGGCGACCCGGGCGAGCTGGAAACACCATATATTTT CSARRPGRAGNTIYF
TRBJ2-6 many TRBV29-1 . TGCAGCGTTGGTGACCCCCTTAGCTCTGGGGCCAACGTCCTGACTTTC CSVGDPLSSGANVLTF
TRBJ2-1 few TRBV6-6 TRBD1 TGTGCCAGCAGCGGGCAGGGGGCGTACAATGAGCAGTTCTTC CASSGQGAYNEQFF
TRBJ1-1 few TRBV20-1 . TGCAGTGCTAGGCTGGTGGGGGCTGAAGCTTTCTTT CSARLVGAEAFF
TRBJ2-7 many TRBV28 TRBD1 TGTGCCAGCACCTCCCCGCCGGGACAGTCAACCTACGAGCAGTACTTC CASTSPPGQSTYEQYF
TRBJ2-3 many TRBV7-3 TRBD2 TGTGCCAGCAGCTTGCCGGGACTAGGAACAGATACGCAGTATTTT CASSLPGLGTDTQYF
TRBJ1-2 many TRBV12-3/TRBV12-4 TRBD1 TGTGCCAGCACCCCCGACAGGGGGGGTGGCTACACCTTC CASTPDRGGGYTF
TRBJ2-6 few TRBV19 TRBD1 TGTGCCACATTCGACCTACAGGGGGCTGACTCTGGGGCCAACGTCCTGACTTTC CATFDLQGADSGANVLTF
TRBJ2-1 many TRBV29-1 . TGCAGCGTTGGTCGTAATGAGCAGTTCTTC CSVGRNEQFF
TRBJ2-1 . TRBV19 TRBD2 TGTGCCAGTAGTATCCCTAGGACTAGCAACAATGAGCAGTTCTTC CASSIPRTSNNEQFF
TRBJ2-1 many TRBV29-1 TRBD1 TGCAGCGTCCGGGGGACAGGGAGTAGAGTCAATGAGCAGTTCTTC CSVRGTGSRVNEQFF
TRBJ1-1 . TRBV5-1 TRBD1 TGCGCCACCACCGTCACAGGGGGCACTGAAGCTTTCTTT CATTVTGGTEAFF
TRBJ1-2 . TRBV6-6 . TGTGCCAGCCGCAGTGGGGGTATCAGGAATCATGGCTACACCTTC CASRSGGIRNHGYTF
TRBJ2-7 few TRBV27 . TGTGCCAGCAGTCCCGAAAGCCAGGGCTCCTACGAGCAGTACTTC CASSPESQGSYEQYF
TRBJ1-2 many TRBV7-9 . TGTGCCAGCAGCTTACGAGGGGATGGCTACACCTTC CASSLRGDGYTF
TRBJ2-7 few TRBV6-5 TRBD2 TGTGCCAGCAGTCCCCCCTCCGGGGGGAAAAACTACGAGCAGTACTTC CASSPPSGGKNYEQYF
TRBJ2-7 . TRBV28 . TGTGCCAGCATCACCGCCTACAATGAGCAGTACTTC CASITAYNEQYF
TRBJ2-5 few TRBV7-2 . TGTGCCAGCAGCTTTCAATCTGGGGGCGAGGAGACCCAGTACTTC CASSFQSGGEETQYF
TRBJ2-3 once TRBV7-6 . TGTGCCAGCAGCCCCGACAGCTACACAGATACGCAGTATTTT CASSPDSYTDTQYF
TRBJ1-2 many TRBV7-8 . TGTGCCACCCAAGGGGGGGGCGCATATGGCTACACCTTC CATQGGGAYGYTF
TRBJ1-5 many TRBV6-5 . TGTGCCAGCAGTTACGGGGGGGCGAATAATCAGCCCCAGCATTTT CASSYGGANNQPQHF
TRBJ2-7 few TRBV7-9 . TGTGCCAGCAGCTCGGGACCGTCGAGCTCCTACGAGCAGTACTTC CASSSGPSSSYEQYF
TRBJ1-1 many TRBV12-3/TRBV12-4 TRBD1 TGTGCCAGCAGTCATCGACCCAGGGGGCTTTTTTTGGAAAACACTGAAGCTTTCTTT CASSHRPRGLFLENTEAFF
TRBJ2-5 many TRBV5-1 TRBD2 TGCGCCAGCAGGCCTAGGACTAGCGGGGAGATCCAAGAGACCCAGTACTTC CASRPRTSGEIQETQYF
TRBJ1-4 . TRBV6-5 . TGTGCCAGCAGTCCCTCAACGGTCGGGGGGAAGGAAAAACTGTTTTTT CASSPSTVGGKEKLFF
TRBJ2-1 . TRBV7-2 . TGTGCCAGCAGCTTATACAGGGAGGGTGAGCAGTTCTTC CASSLYREGEQFF
TRBJ2-1 few TRBV5-1 . TGCGCCAGCAGCTTGGACTCACAGAGCTACAATGAGCAGTTCTTC CASSLDSQSYNEQFF
TRBJ2-6 many TRBV7-2 . TGTGCCAGCAGCATACCTGGGGCCAACGTCCTGACTTTC CASSIPGANVLTF
TRBJ2-7 many TRBV19 TRBD1 TGTGCCAGTAGTACCAGACAGGGGGCGCGGGACGAGCAGTACTTC CASSTRQGARDEQYF
TRBJ2-2 . TRBV12-3/TRBV12-4 TRBD2 TGTGCCAGCAGTTTTTGGGCTAGCGGCACCGGGGAGCTGTTTTTT CASSFWASGTGELFF
TRBJ1-2 many TRBV5-1 . TGCGCCAGCAGCGGCGGGACCCTGACATATGGCTACACCTTC CASSGGTLTYGYTF
TRBJ1-3 few TRBV20-1 TRBD1 TGCAGTGCTAGAACACAGGGGACCTCTGGAAACACCATATATTTT CSARTQGTSGNTIYF
TRBJ2-5 many TRBV6-6 . TGTGCCAGCAGGTTGGGGGAGACCCAGTACTTC CASRLGETQYF
TRBJ1-1 . TRBV11-2 . TGTACCAGCAGCTTAGATCCGGGGTCGAACACTGAAGCTTTCTTT CTSSLDPGSNTEAFF
TRBJ2-6 . TRBV3-1 . TGTGCCAGCAGCGCCCAGACAGGACTCCTCTCTGGGGCCAACGTCCTGACTTTC CASSAQTGLLSGANVLTF
TRBJ2-5 many TRBV4-1 . TGCGCCAGCAGCCAAGATGAGACTCTTGTAGAGACCCAGTACTTC CASSQDETLVETQYF
TRBJ1-2 . TRBV2 . TGTGCCAGCAGTGAGAGGACGAGGGCCTATGGCTACACCTTC CASSERTRAYGYTF
TRBJ1-2 few TRBV7-9 TRBD1 TGTGCCAGCAGCGATCTGACAGGGGAACGCTATGGCTACACCTTC CASSDLTGERYGYTF
TRBJ1-5 . TRBV12-3/TRBV12-4 . TGTGCCAGCAGCGACGGGGGGCCGAGCAATCAGCCCCAGCATTTT CASSDGGPSNQPQHF
TRBJ2-1 many TRBV28 TRBD2 TGTGCCAGCAGTTTAATCTCTAGCGGGGCCTTTAGCTCCTACAATGAGCAGTTCTTC CASSLISSGAFSSYNEQFF
TRBJ2-7 few TRBV29-1 TRBD2 TGCAGCGCCGGCCGGGGGGTGCCGACCTACGAGCAGTACTTC CSAGRGVPTYEQYF
TRBJ2-7 . TRBV14 TRBD2 TGTGCCAGCAGCCAACAAGCGGGGGGGCATTACGAGCAGTACTTC CASSQQAGGHYEQYF
TRBJ2-5 many TRBV7-2 TRBD2 TGTGCCAGCAGCTTAGTTGGTAGCGGGGTCGGGGAGACCCAGTACTTC CASSLVGSGVGETQYF
TRBJ2-6 . TRBV16 . TGTGCCAGCAGCCCTTTCCCCGGGGCCAACGTCCTGACTTTC CASSPFPGANVLTF
TRBJ2-3 many TRBV15 . TGTGCCACCAGCAGAGATCCGGGGAATACGCAGTATTTT CATSRDPGNTQYF
TRBJ2-7 . TRBV7-8 . TGTGCCAGCAGCTTATATTCTGGACCGCCGCCCTACGAGCAGTACTTC CASSLYSGPPPYEQYF
TRBJ2-7 many TRBV7-2 TRBD2 TGTGCCAGCAGCACCGGACTAGCGGGACCCTACGAGCAGTACTTC CASSTGLAGPYEQYF
TRBJ2-7 few TRBV28 TRBD1 TGTGCCAGTACGACAGGGTCCCTATCCTACGAGCAGTACTTC CASTTGSLSYEQYF
TRBJ2-3 . TRBV28 . TGTGCCACCCTGGGGGTCACCACAGATACGCAGTATTTT CATLGVTTDTQYF
TRBJ1-3 few TRBV13 TRBD1 TGTGCCAGCAGCGCCTACAGGGGCATCATCTCTGGAAACACCATATATTTT CASSAYRGIISGNTIYF
TRBJ2-7 many TRBV20-1 . TGCAGTGCTAGAGCCCGAGGCACAGGAGTCTACGAGCAGTACTTC CSARARGTGVYEQYF
TRBJ2-7 many TRBV12-3/TRBV12-4 . TGTGCCAGCAGTAGTAGTTCTGGGAACGAGCAGTACTTC CASSSSSGNEQYF
TRBJ2-7 many TRBV28 TRBD1 TGTGCCAGCAGCTCCGGAATAGGGACAGGGGACTACGAGCAGTACTTC CASSSGIGTGDYEQYF
TRBJ2-6 . TRBV5-1 . TGCGCCAGCAGCTCCGCTCCGGCTTCTGGGGCCAACGTCCTGACTTTC CASSSAPASGANVLTF
TRBJ1-5 many TRBV7-2 TRBD1 TGTGCCAGCAGCTTAGACAGGGGCGTTAATCAGCCCCAGCATTTT CASSLDRGVNQPQHF
TRBJ2-5 . TRBV27 . TGTGCCAGCAGTTTCGGGGGCGGGGAGGAGACCCAGTACTTC CASSFGGGEETQYF
TRBJ1-2 few TRBV5-1 . TGCGCCAGCAGCCCGGGGCCGAACTATGGCCACACCTTC CASSPGPNYGHTF
TRBJ1-1 once TRBV18 . TGTGCCAGCTCACCACAGGGGGTGAGGTACACTGAAGCTTTCTTT CASSPQGVRYTEAFF
TRBJ2-5 many TRBV11-1 . TGTGCCAGCAGCTCCCAGCGAGAGACCCAGTACTTC CASSSQRETQYF
TRBJ2-3 few TRBV18 TRBD2 TGTGCCAGCTCGGGCTCTAGCGGGACCCGCACAGATACGCAGTATTTT CASSGSSGTRTDTQYF